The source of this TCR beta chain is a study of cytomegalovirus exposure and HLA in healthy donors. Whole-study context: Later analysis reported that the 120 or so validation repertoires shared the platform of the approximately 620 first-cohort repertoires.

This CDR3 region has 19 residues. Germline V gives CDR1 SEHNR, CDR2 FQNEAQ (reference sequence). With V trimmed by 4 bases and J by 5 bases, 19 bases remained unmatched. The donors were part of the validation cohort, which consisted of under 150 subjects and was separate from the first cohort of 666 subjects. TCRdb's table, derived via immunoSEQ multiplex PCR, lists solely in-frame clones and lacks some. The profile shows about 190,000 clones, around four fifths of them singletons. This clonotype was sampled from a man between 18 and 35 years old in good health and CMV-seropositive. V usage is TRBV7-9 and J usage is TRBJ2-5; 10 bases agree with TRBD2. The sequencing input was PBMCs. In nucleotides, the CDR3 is TGTGCCAGCAGCTGGGGCCGGGTCGCGGGACTAGCGTCGGGTGAGACCCAGTACTTC. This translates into CASSWGRVAGLASGETQYF.